The present TCR beta chain was sequenced within a study of technical replicates of blood from a few donors. Some clones are missing from TCRdb's copy, which holds only in-frame ones; the method was immunoSEQ multiplex PCR. Of 60,000 to 85,000 clones detected, about 94% appear once; the ten largest clones hold 0.3% to 0.5%. Germline CDR1 and CDR2: MNHEY and SMNVEV (reference sequence). The CDR3 is 11 residues long. The germline V and J ends were trimmed by 3 bases and 8 bases, with 7 bases remaining between them. The clonotype originates from a human donor in good health. V usage is TRBV27 and J usage is TRBJ1-1; possible D gene TRBD1, 5 bases. Input material: T cells isolated from PBMCs. This CDR3 is CASSFQGEAFF. CDR3 sequence (DNA): TGTGCCAGCAGTTTCCAGGGAGAAGCTTTCTTT.